This entry lists 17 T cell receptor beta chains sequenced from one sample in a study of beta chain features in type 1 diabetes. The sequenced template was cDNA made from the entire isolated RNA. Some clones are missing from TCRdb's copy, which holds only in-frame ones; the method was immunoSEQ multiplex PCR. The table has 400,000 to 600,000 clones, about 32% seen once. Sequencing input: naive CD4+ T cells from blood. The receptors were sampled from a man aged 18 to 29 in good health.

V gene TRBV7-8 combines with J gene TRBJ1-5; tentatively, D is TRBD1 (6 bases). The germline V gene has CDR1 SGHVS and CDR2 FQNEAQ. This CDR3 is built from 14 residues. The V gene lost 2 bases and the J gene lost 5 bases, with 10 bases spanning the gap. CDR3 loop: CASSLSKGDQPQHF. CDR3 sequence (DNA): TGTGCCAGCAGCTTAAGTAAGGGGGATCAGCCCCAGCATTTT.

V usage is TRBV30 and J usage is TRBJ1-2, with unresolved D. V gave up 0 bases and J gave up 8 bases, with 7 bases separating them. From germline, CDR1 is GTSNPN and CDR2 SVGIG (reference sequence). The CDR3 totals 11 residues. CDR3: CAWSVLRGYTF. The CDR3 DNA reads TGTGCCTGGAGTGTACTCCGCGGCTACACCTTC.

This clone has only a few counts. V usage is TRBV6-6 and J usage is TRBJ2-7; a possible D gene is TRBD2 (6 bases). Trimming pared 6 bases from V and 6 bases from J, leaving 18 bases between. The germline CDR1 and CDR2 sequences are MNHNY and SVGAGI (reference sequence). This CDR3 is 14 amino acids long. The CDR3 DNA sequence: TGTGCCAGCAGGGAACTAGCAGCCACGTTCGAGCAGTACTTC. Translating gives CASRELAATFEQYF.

The V gene is TRBV29-1, the J gene TRBJ2-1; tentatively, D is TRBD1 or TRBD2 (5 bases each). Germline CDR1 is SQVTM and CDR2 is ANQGSEA. The CDR3 contains 14 residues. Between the trimmed V and J ends, which lost 4 bases and 0 bases, there was a span of 10 bases. This CDR3 reads CSVAGLGSYNEQFF. For the CDR3, the DNA is TGCAGCGTTGCGGGGCTAGGCTCCTACAATGAGCAGTTCTTC.

This chain uses TRBV7-8 with TRBJ2-7, with D perhaps matching TRBD1 or TRBD2 (5 bases each). The CDR3 is 15 amino acids. The V end was cut by 7 bases, the J end by 1 base, with 17 bases between. The germline gives CDR1 SGHVS, CDR2 FQNEAQ. The CDR3 reads CASTPWGSDSYEQYF. CDR3 DNA: TGTGCCAGCACCCCGTGGGGGTCAGATTCCTACGAGCAGTACTTC.

This clone was counted only a few times. The V gene is TRBV30, the J gene TRBJ2-7; D remains unclear. CDR3 length equals 10 residues. From germline, CDR1 is GTSNPN and CDR2 SVGIG (reference sequence). The ends were cut back, 5 bases at V and 6 bases at J, with 8 bases in the middle. This CDR3 is CAWSTGEQYF. The CDR3 bases are TGTGCCTGGTCCACGGGCGAGCAGTACTTC.

The CDR3 is CASSLSGTGTHEQYF. CDR3 DNA sequence: TGTGCCAGCAGCTTAAGTGGGACAGGGACCCACGAGCAGTACTTC. J is TRBJ2-7 and V is TRBV7-2, with 9 nucleotides matching TRBD1. The CDR3 loop spans 15 amino acids. Germline V CDR1 and CDR2: SGHTA, FQGNSA. Trimming removed 2 bases from V and 5 bases from J; junction bases left unmatched: 7.

With regard to this clone: Additional DNA sequences in this sample encode the identical CDR3. The rearrangement uses TRBV18 and TRBJ2-3; 10 nucleotides line up with TRBD2. Germline CDR1 reads KGHSH; CDR2 reads LQKENI. The CDR3 is 15 residues long. V lost 3 bases to trimming and J lost 3 bases; unmatched junction nucleotides: 3. CDR3 residues: CASSPLAGATDTQYF. The CDR3, as DNA: TGTGCCAGCTCACCTCTAGCGGGAGCTACAGATACGCAGTATTTT.

This clone was counted only a few times. The chain is built from TRBV6-6 and TRBJ1-5, with D unclear. The V end lost 5 bases, the J end lost 7 bases, and 15 bases lay between the germline ends. Germline lookup yields CDR1 MNHNY and CDR2 SVGAGI (reference sequence). This CDR3 comprises 14 residues. The DNA for the CDR3 is TGTGCCAGCAGTACTAGGGTCCCGGGGCAGCCCCAGCATTTT. Its protein is CASSTRVPGQPQHF.

This rearrangement joins TRBV6-5 to TRBJ1-4; tentative D call: TRBD1 (5 bases). The CDR3 is made up of 14 amino acids. CDR1 is MNHEY and CDR2 is SVGAGI in the germline V gene. Trimming left V 5 bases short and J 7 bases short, with 14 bases between. The CDR3 spells CASSHRRLGEKLFF. Written as DNA, the CDR3 is TGTGCCAGCAGTCACAGGCGGTTGGGTGAAAAACTGTTTTTT.

The chain employs TRBV10-3 and TRBJ2-1, with TRBD1 identical over 9 bases. CDR1 and CDR2 from the germline V gene are ENHRY and SYGVKD. Losses at the gene ends were 3 bases for V and 15 bases for J; bases not matched to a gene: 3. There are 11 residues in the CDR3. The CDR3 DNA reads TGTGCCATCAGTGAAACAGGGGGCCGGTTCTTC. This sequence encodes CAISETGGRFF.

This clone was recorded a few times. V usage is TRBV30 and J usage is TRBJ1-4, with a possible D match to TRBD1 (5 bases). CDR3 length equals 15 residues. The germline V and J ends were trimmed by 0 bases and 0 bases, with 8 bases remaining between them. Germline V gene lookup returns CDR1 GTSNPN and CDR2 SVGIG (reference sequence). CDR3 coding DNA: TGTGCCTGGAGTGTCATCAGGGCAACTAATGAAAAACTGTTTTTT. This gives the protein CAWSVIRATNEKLFF.

This clone was detected only a few times. The genes are TRBV30 and TRBJ1-2; maybe TRBD1 (5 bases). CDR3 length: 13 amino acids. Germline V gives CDR1 GTSNPN, CDR2 SVGIG (reference sequence). V lost 1 base and J 8 bases, leaving 14 bases between the germline ends. CDR3 nucleotides: TGTGCCTGGAGTGCCGTCAGGGTTGGCGGCTACACCTTC. Its protein is CAWSAVRVGGYTF. Using reference TRBV30 and TRBJ1-2 for the parts outside the CDR3, the full variable domain is SQTIHQWPATLVQPVGSPLSLECTVEGTSNPNLYWYRQAAGRGLQLLFYSVGIGQISSEVPQNLSASRPQDRQFILSSKKLLLSDSGFYLCAWSAVRVGGYTFGSGTRLTVV.

The CDR3 DNA reads TGTGCCAGCAGTGCGGGCGTTAGAGAGACCCAGTACTTC. This encodes CASSAGVRETQYF. The V call is TRBV2, the J call TRBJ2-5, with D unclear. Trimming removed 4 bases at V and 4 bases at J, with 10 bases between. Germline V gives CDR1 SNHLY, CDR2 FYNNEI. The CDR3 is 13 amino acids.

The V gene is TRBV30, the J gene TRBJ1-1; 9 bases map to TRBD1. CDR1 and CDR2 from the germline V gene are GTSNPN and SVGIG (reference sequence). CDR3 length: 12 amino acids. V lost 8 bases and J lost 4; bases outside the gene matches: 5. As DNA, the CDR3 is TGTGCCCATGACAGGGGGGGCACTGAAGCTTTCTTT. Its translation is CAHDRGGTEAFF.

The rearrangement joins TRBV29-1 to TRBJ1-2, with D hard to call. Germline V lookup: CDR1 SQVTM, CDR2 ANQGSEA. The CDR3 covers 12 residues. The V end lost 7 bases, the J end lost 4 bases, and 13 bases lay between the germline ends. The CDR3 DNA is TGCAGCGGAACTACGGATACCTATGGCTACACCTTC. As protein: CSGTTDTYGYTF.

Turning to this clone: This sample includes further DNA sequences coding for the same CDR3. The chain uses TRBV29-1 and TRBJ1-2; weak D call: TRBD1 (5 bases). CDR3 length: 12 residues. CDR1 and CDR2 (germline): SQVTM, ANQGSEA. The germline V and J ends were trimmed by 4 bases and 0 bases, with 6 bases remaining between them. The CDR3 region has the DNA TGCAGCGTTGTGACAGCTAACTATGGCTACACCTTC. It yields the protein CSVVTANYGYTF.